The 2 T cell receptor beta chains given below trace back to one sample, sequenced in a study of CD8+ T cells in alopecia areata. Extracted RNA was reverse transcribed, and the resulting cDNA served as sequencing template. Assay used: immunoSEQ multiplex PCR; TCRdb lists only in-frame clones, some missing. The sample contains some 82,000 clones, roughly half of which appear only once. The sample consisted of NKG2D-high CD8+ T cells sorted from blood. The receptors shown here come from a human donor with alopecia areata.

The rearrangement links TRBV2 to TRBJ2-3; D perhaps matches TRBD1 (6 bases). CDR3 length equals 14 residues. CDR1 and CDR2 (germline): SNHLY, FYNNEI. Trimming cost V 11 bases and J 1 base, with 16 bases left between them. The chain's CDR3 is CALRDTQRTDTQYF. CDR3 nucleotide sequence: TGTGCCCTCCGGGACACCCAGCGCACAGATACGCAGTATTTT.

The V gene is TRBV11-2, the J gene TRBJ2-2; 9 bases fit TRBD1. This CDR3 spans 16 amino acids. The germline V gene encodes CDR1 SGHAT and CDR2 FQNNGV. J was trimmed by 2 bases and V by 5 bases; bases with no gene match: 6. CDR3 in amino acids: CASSPRDRVNTGELFF. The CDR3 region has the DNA TGTGCCAGCAGCCCCCGGGACAGGGTAAACACCGGGGAGCTGTTTTTT.